These 16 T cell receptor beta chains were sequenced from one sample in a study of beta chain features in type 1 diabetes. Reverse transcribing all isolated RNA meant expressed TCRB transcripts were sequenced. Method: immunoSEQ multiplex PCR; TCRdb's copy keeps in-frame clones and lacks some. The data contain fewer than 250,000 clones, 12% to 15% of them seen just once; the ten biggest clones take up about 0.03%. The sample taken for sequencing was naive CD4+ T cells from blood. The receptors were sampled from a woman aged 40-49 years in good health.

This chain joins TRBV20-1 and TRBJ1-5; the D gene is possibly TRBD1 (6 bases). The CDR3 runs 11 residues. CDR1 and CDR2 (germline): DFQATT, SNEGSKA (reference sequence). CDR3 in DNA: TGCAAACAACCGGTGGGGGCTCCCTGGCATTTT. Protein product: CKQPVGAPWHF.

The rearrangement links TRBV6-1 to TRBJ1-2; TRBD1 matches at 8 bases. Germline lookup yields CDR1 MNHNS and CDR2 SASEGT. This CDR3 comprises 12 residues. J was trimmed by 6 bases and V by 5 bases; bases with no gene match: 2. The CDR3 coding sequence is TGTGCCAGCAGTCCCAGGGGGCATGGCTACACCTTC. Residues: CASSPRGHGYTF.

This clone was seen more than once but under ten times. The V call is TRBV6-1, the J call TRBJ2-7, with D uncertain. V was clipped by 6 bases and J by 3 bases, with 6 bases between them. The V gene's germline CDR1 is MNHNS and CDR2 SASEGT. The CDR3 length is 11 residues. CDR3 in amino acids: CASREHYEQYF. As DNA, the CDR3 is TGTGCCAGCAGGGAGCACTACGAGCAGTACTTC.

Only a few counts were recorded for this clone. The chain couples TRBV6-1 to TRBJ1-2; D is unresolved. This CDR3 spans 12 amino acids. CDR1 MNHNS and CDR2 SASEGT come from the germline V gene. Trimming cost V 10 bases and J 3 bases, with 12 bases left between them. CDR3 coding DNA: TGTGCCACCAGAAACACGCACTATGGCTACACCTTC. Translation: CATRNTHYGYTF.

The rearrangement joins TRBV6-1 to TRBJ2-3; TRBD2 might be the D (6 bases). The CDR3 runs 14 residues. Germline V gives CDR1 MNHNS, CDR2 SASEGT. V was trimmed by 2 bases and J by 6 bases, leaving 12 bases between them. The CDR3 here is CASSEFGGKDTQYF. As DNA, the CDR3 is TGTGCCAGCAGTGAATTTGGGGGGAAGGATACGCAGTATTTT.

The V call is TRBV19, the J call TRBJ2-6; 7 bases match TRBD1. This CDR3 spans 16 amino acids. Per germline, CDR1 LNHDA and CDR2 SQIVND (reference sequence). V dropped 6 bases and J dropped 3; count of bases not matched to a gene: 8. CDR3 protein: CASSKPTGVGANVLTF. Here the CDR3 DNA reads TGTGCCAGTAGCAAACCCACAGGGGTTGGGGCCAACGTCCTGACTTTC.

This clone was counted only a few times. The same CDR3 also results from other DNA sequences found in this sample. The CDR3 sequence: CASSIRAGPTDTQYF. The CDR3 nucleotides are TGTGCCAGTAGTATAAGAGCAGGGCCCACAGATACGCAGTATTTT. The rearrangement joins TRBV19 to TRBJ2-3; tentative D call: TRBD1 (5 bases). CDR3 length equals 15 residues. The V gene's germline CDR1 is LNHDA and CDR2 SQIVND (reference sequence). The germline V and J ends were trimmed by 2 bases and 2 bases, with 11 bases remaining between them.

This clone was seen a few times. The chain couples TRBV6-4 to TRBJ1-1; D unresolved. V gave up 2 bases and J gave up 1 base, with 8 bases separating them. Germline assignment: CDR1 MRHNA and CDR2 SNTAGT. CDR3 length: 14 amino acids. The CDR3 DNA reads TGTGCCAGCAGTGACGTACGGGGGAACACTGAAGCTTTCTTT. Its protein product is CASSDVRGNTEAFF.

In this sample, this clone turned up a few times. The V gene is TRBV25-1, the J gene TRBJ1-2, with D uncertain. Germline V gives CDR1 MGHDK, CDR2 SYGVNS. The CDR3 has 12 residues. V gave up 3 bases and J gave up 4 bases, with 6 bases separating them. CDR3 in DNA: TGTGCCAGCAGTGATAGCCTCTATGGCTACACCTTC. This translates into CASSDSLYGYTF.

The CDR3 DNA reads as TGTGCCAGCAGCTTGCCTTGGACAGACGGAGGTAATGGCTACACCTTC. Translated: CASSLPWTDGGNGYTF. The rearrangement joins TRBV5-4 to TRBJ1-2, with a tentative D call TRBD1 (6 bases). In germline, CDR1 is SGHNT, CDR2 YYREEE (reference sequence). This CDR3 region has 16 residues. The V end was cut by 1 base, the J end by 6 bases, with 19 bases between.

In this sample, this clone turned up a few times. This rearrangement joins TRBV5-1 to TRBJ2-3, with 9 nucleotides matching TRBD2. CDR3 length: 16 amino acids. V gave up 1 base and J gave up 2 bases; unmatched junction bases: 5. CDR1 and CDR2 from the germline V gene are SGHRS and YFSETQ. CDR3 loop: CASSLWLAGSTDTQYF. The DNA of the CDR3 is TGCGCCAGCAGCTTGTGGCTAGCGGGGTCCACAGATACGCAGTATTTT.

J is TRBJ2-7 and V is TRBV4-1; 7 bases map to TRBD1. Germline V gene data show CDR1 as MGHRA and CDR2 as YSYEKL. Unmatched junction bases numbered 8, after V lost 3 bases and J lost 0 bases. The CDR3 runs 16 residues. CDR3 nucleotides: TGCGCCAGCAGCCATAGGACAGGCCTCTCCTCCTACGAGCAGTACTTC. Residues: CASSHRTGLSSYEQYF.

This clone has only a few counts. The chain joins TRBV19 to TRBJ2-2; no clear D. V lost 8 bases to trimming and J lost 0 bases, with 16 bases between them. Per germline, CDR1 LNHDA and CDR2 SQIVND (reference sequence). The CDR3 loop spans 16 amino acids. CDR3 bases: TGTGCCAGTCCCCCCCCGGGTCGCTCGAACACCGGGGAGCTGTTTTTT. Translation gives CASPPPGRSNTGELFF.

The table lists this clone with a few counts. The CDR3 DNA reads TGTGCCAGCAGTGAATACAGGGGAACCTACAATGAGCAGTTCTTC. Translation: CASSEYRGTYNEQFF. V is TRBV25-1 and J is TRBJ2-1, with a tentative D call TRBD1 (6 bases). Trimming shortened V by 0 bases and J by 2 bases, and 8 bases separated the two germline ends. The CDR3 covers 15 residues. Per the germline V gene, CDR1 is MGHDK and CDR2 is SYGVNS. The entire variable domain, with the rest obtained from reference TRBV25-1 and TRBJ2-1, is as follows: EADIYQTPRYLVIGTGKKITLECSQTMGHDKMYWYQQDPGMELHLIHYSYGVNSTEKGDLSSESTVSRIRTEHFPLTLESARPSHTSQYLCASSEYRGTYNEQFFGPGTRLTVL.

The sample holds a few counts of this clone. The chain uses TRBV6-5 and TRBJ1-2; TRBD1 aligns across 7 bases. The CDR3 contains 13 residues. With 5 bases clipped from V and 4 bases from J, the junction kept 4 bases outside the gene matches. CDR1 is MNHEY and CDR2 is SVGAGI in the germline V gene. The CDR3 loop reads CASSPDRSYGYTF. The CDR3 DNA sequence: TGTGCCAGCAGTCCGGACAGGTCCTATGGCTACACCTTC.

The chain uses TRBV7-9 and TRBJ1-4, with a weak D call TRBD1 (5 bases). The ends were cut back, 6 bases at V and 10 bases at J, with 12 bases in the middle. The germline V gene encodes CDR1 SEHNR and CDR2 FQNEAQ (reference sequence). CDR3 length: 12 amino acids. This CDR3 is CASSYLGGKLFF. The DNA for the CDR3 is TGTGCCAGCAGTTACCTGGGGGGAAAACTGTTTTTT. The full variable domain, completed using reference TRBV7-9 and TRBJ1-4, is DTGVSQNPRHKITKRGQNVTFRCDPISEHNRLYWYRQTLGQGPEFLTYFQNEAQLEKSRLLSDRFSAERPKGSFSTLEIQRTEQGDSAMYLCASSYLGGKLFFGSGTQLSVL.